This is a list of T cell receptor beta chains from one sample in a study of shared clonotypes between healthy human individuals. Assay used: immunoSEQ multiplex PCR; TCRdb lists only in-frame clones, some missing. In the table there are about 980,000 clones, over 60% of which are singletons. The specimen sequenced was memory CD4+ T cells sorted from blood. The receptor source for this set is a man in his late teens or twenties in good health. CDR3s leave out the opening cysteine and the closing phenylalanine or tryptophan.

ASSPRTDAYEQY | TRBJ2-7 | TRBV18
ASSLTVSGANVLT | TRBJ2-6 | TRBV18
ASSLGLTANEQF | TRBJ2-1 | TRBV7-9
ASRAGNQETQY | TRBJ2-5 | TRBV7-9
ASSCPVGGEGNTIY | TRBJ1-3 | TRBV5-4
ASSYLRGQPQH | TRBJ1-5 | TRBV6-5
ASSAGTSTETQY | TRBJ2-5 | TRBV19
ASSEVPSGVKREKLF | TRBJ1-4 | TRBV6-1
ATSRGIREDFRYT | TRBJ1-2 | TRBV15
ASSVTGTGNGYT | TRBJ1-2 | TRBV5-4
AINRFPDTQY | TRBJ2-3 | TRBV6-4
ASSSEGQTHQPQH | TRBJ1-5 | TRBV5-1
ASSLERNNSPLH | TRBJ1-6 | TRBV27
ASSRRGGRNQPQH | TRBJ1-5 | TRBV5-6
ATLLSGQGRYEQY | TRBJ2-7 | TRBV10-2
ASSYGISGANVLT | TRBJ2-6 | TRBV6-5
ASSPAGQGTKNIQY | TRBJ2-4 | TRBV28
ASSTDQVGELF | TRBJ2-2 | TRBV18
ASSPGQILTNYGYT | TRBJ1-2 | TRBV7-9
ASSHVQSNEQF | TRBJ2-1 | TRBV4-1
ASSPGGGGAIQY | TRBJ2-4 | TRBV5-4
ASSLISDTGELF | TRBJ2-2 | TRBV27
ASSSGRVWNTDTQY | TRBJ2-3 | TRBV7-9
ASSRRDREQY | TRBJ2-7 | TRBV4-1
ASSPGTGHTGELF | TRBJ2-2 | TRBV18
ASSVGTTSGEQY | TRBJ2-7 | TRBV19
ASRPTTGRQPQH | TRBJ1-5 | TRBV6-6
ASSLQGQLSGNTIY | TRBJ1-3 | TRBV7-2
ASSSQGQLTGELF | TRBJ2-2 | TRBV7-9
ASSLESGYGYT | TRBJ1-2 | TRBV5-1
ASSLGSLAGFNNEQF | TRBJ2-1 | TRBV11-2
ASSLRDRNNEQF | TRBJ2-1 | TRBV5-4
AISEWGQETQY | TRBJ2-5 | TRBV10-3
ASRAETGGTEAF | TRBJ1-1 | TRBV6-1
ASSLGPPNTGELF | TRBJ2-2 | TRBV9